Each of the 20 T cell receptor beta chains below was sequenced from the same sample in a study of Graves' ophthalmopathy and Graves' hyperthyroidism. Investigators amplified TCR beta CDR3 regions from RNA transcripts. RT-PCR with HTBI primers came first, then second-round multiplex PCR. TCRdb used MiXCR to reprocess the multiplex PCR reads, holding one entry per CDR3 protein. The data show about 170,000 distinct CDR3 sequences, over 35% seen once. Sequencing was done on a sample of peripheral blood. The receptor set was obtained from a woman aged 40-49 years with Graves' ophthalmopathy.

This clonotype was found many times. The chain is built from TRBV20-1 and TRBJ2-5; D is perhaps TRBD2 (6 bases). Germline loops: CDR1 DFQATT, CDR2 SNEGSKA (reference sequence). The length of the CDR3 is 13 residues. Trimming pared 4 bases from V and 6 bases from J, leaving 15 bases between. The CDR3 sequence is CSANWEVGKTQYF. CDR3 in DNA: TGCAGTGCTAATTGGGAGGTCGGGAAGACCCAGTACTTC.

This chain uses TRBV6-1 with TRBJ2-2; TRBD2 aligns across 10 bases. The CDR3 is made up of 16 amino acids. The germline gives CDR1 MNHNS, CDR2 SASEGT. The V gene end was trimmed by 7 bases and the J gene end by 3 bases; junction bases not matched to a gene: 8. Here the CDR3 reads CASTRASGSYTGELFF. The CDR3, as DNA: TGTGCCAGCACCCGAGCTAGCGGGAGTTACACCGGGGAGCTGTTTTTT.

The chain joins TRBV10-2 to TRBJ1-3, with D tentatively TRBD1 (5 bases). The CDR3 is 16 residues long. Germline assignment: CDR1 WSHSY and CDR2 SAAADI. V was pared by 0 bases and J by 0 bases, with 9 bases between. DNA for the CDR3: TGCGCCAGCAGTGAGTCGGGGGGGAGCTCTGGAAACACCATATATTTT. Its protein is CASSESGGSSGNTIYF.

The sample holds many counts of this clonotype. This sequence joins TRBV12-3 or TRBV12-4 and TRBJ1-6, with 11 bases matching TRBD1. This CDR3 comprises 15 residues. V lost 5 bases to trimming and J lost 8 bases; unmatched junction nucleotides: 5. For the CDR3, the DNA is TGTGCCAGCAGTACAGGGACAGGGGGTTATTCACCCCTCCACTTT. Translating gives CASSTGTGGYSPLHF.

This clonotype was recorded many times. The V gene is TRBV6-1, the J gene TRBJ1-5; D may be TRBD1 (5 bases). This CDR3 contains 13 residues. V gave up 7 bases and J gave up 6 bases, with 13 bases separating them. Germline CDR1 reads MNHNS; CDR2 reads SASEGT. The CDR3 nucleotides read TGTGCCAGCACCTCAGGGTCGAGTCAGCCCCAGCATTTT. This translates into CASTSGSSQPQHF.

The CDR3 here is CASSAVNGETQYF. CDR3 nucleotide sequence: TGTGCCAGCAGTGCCGTAAACGGGGAGACCCAGTACTTC. The rearrangement links TRBV6-1 to TRBJ2-5, with no clear D. In germline, CDR1 is MNHNS, CDR2 SASEGT. CDR3 length: 13 amino acids. V gave up 4 bases and J gave up 5 bases, with 11 bases separating them.

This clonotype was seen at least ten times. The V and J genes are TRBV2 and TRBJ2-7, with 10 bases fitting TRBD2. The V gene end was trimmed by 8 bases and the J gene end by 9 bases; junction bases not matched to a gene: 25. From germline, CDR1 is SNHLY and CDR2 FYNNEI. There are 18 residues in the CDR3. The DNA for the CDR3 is TGTGCCAGCGCTGAAAGGAGGGTAGCGGGGGGCAACTCTCCTTGGCAGTACTTC. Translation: CASAERRVAGGNSPWQYF.

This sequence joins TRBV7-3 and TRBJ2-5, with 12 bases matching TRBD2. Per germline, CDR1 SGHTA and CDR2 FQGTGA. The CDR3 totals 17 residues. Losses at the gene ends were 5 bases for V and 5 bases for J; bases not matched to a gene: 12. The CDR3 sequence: CASSLRSTSGSGETQYF. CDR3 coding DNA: TGTGCCAGCAGCCTCCGATCGACTAGCGGGAGCGGGGAGACCCAGTACTTC. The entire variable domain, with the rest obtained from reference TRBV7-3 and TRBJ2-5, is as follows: GAGVSQTPSNKVTEKGKYVELRCDPISGHTALYWYRQSLGQGPEFLIYFQGTGAADDSGLPNDRFFAVRPEGSVSTLKIQRTERGDSAVYLCASSLRSTSGSGETQYFGPGTRLLVL.

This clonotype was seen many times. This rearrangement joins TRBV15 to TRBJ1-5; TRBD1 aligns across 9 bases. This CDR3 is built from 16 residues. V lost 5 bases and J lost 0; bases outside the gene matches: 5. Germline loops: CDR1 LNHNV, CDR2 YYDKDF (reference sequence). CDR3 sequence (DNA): TGTGCCACCAGCGCCCGGACAGGGGATAGCAATCAGCCCCAGCATTTT. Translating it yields CATSARTGDSNQPQHF.

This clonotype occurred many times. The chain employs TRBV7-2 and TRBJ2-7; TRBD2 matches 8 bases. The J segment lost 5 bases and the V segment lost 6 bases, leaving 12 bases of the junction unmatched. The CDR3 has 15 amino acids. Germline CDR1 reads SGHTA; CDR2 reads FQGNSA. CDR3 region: CASSQTGLASHEQYF. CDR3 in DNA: TGTGCCAGCAGTCAGACTGGACTAGCTTCACACGAGCAGTACTTC.

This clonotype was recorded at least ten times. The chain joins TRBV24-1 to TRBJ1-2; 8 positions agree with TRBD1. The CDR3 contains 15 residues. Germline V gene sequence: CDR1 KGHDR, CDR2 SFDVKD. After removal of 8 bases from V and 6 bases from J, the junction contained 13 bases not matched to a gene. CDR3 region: CATNGWAGGEDGYTF. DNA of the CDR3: TGTGCCACCAATGGCTGGGCAGGGGGCGAGGATGGCTACACCTTC.

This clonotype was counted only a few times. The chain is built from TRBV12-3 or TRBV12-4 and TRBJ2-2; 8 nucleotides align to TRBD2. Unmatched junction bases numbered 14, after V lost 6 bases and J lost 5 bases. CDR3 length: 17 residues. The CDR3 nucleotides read TGTGCCAGCAGCCCCTTCGGAGGAGCGGGAGTTACCGGGGAGCTGTTTTTT. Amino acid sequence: CASSPFGGAGVTGELFF.

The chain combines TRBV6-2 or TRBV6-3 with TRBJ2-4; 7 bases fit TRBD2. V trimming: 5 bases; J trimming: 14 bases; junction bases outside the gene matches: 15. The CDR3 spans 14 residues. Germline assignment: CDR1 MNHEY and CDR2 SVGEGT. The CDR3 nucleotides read TGTGCCAGCAGTAACCCGGGACTAATACGATGGGAGTACTTC. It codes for CASSNPGLIRWEYF.

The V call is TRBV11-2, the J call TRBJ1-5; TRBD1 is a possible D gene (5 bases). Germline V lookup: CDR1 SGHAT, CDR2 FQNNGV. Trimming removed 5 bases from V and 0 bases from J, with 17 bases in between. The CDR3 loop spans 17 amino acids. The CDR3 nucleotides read TGTGCCAGCAGCCTAAAAGGGAGGGGTTATAGCAATCAGCCCCAGCATTTT. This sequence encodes CASSLKGRGYSNQPQHF. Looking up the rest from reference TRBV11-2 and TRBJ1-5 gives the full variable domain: EAGVAQSPRYKIIEKRQSVAFWCNPISGHATLYWYQQILGQGPKLLIQFQNNGVVDDSQLPKDRFSAERLKGVDSTLKIQPAKLEDSAVYLCASSLKGRGYSNQPQHFGDGTRLSIL.

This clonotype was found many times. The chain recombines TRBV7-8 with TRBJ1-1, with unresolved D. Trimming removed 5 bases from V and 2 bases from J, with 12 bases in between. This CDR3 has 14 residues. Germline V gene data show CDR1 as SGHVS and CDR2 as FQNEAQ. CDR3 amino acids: CASSHRLLNTEAFF. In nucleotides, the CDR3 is TGTGCCAGCAGCCACCGACTCCTAAACACTGAAGCTTTCTTT.

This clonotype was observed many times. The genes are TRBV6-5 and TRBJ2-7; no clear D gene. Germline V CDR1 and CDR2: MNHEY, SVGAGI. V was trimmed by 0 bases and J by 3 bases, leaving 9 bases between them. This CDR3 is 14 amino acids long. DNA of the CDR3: TGTGCCAGCAGTTACTCGGGCAGAGACTACGAGCAGTACTTC. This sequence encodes CASSYSGRDYEQYF.

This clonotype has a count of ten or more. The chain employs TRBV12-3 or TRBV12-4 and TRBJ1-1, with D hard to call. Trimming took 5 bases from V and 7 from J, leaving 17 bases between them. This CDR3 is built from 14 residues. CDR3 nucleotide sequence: TGTGCCAGCAGTCCTAGTTCCGAGGGAATTGAAGCTTTCTTT. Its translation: CASSPSSEGIEAFF.

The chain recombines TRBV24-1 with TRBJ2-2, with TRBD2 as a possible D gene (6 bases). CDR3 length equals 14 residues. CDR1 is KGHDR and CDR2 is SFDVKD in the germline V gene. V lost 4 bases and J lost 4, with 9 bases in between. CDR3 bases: TGTGCCACCAGTGACCGGAGGGGCACCGGGGAGCTGTTTTTT. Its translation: CATSDRRGTGELFF.

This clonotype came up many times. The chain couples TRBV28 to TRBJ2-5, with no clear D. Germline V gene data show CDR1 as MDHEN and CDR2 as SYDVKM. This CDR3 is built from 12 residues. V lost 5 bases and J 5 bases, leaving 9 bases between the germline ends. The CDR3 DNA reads TGTGCCAGCAGTACCCCTTTGGAGACCCAGTACTTC. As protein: CASSTPLETQYF.

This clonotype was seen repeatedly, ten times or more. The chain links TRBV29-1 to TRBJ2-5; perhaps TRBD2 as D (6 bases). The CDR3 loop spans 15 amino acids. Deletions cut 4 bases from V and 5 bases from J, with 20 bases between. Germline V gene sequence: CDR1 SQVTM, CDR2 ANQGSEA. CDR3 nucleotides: TGCAGCGTTGGTGGAACGGGCGGGGTAGGGGAGACCCAGTACTTC. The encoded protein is CSVGGTGGVGETQYF.